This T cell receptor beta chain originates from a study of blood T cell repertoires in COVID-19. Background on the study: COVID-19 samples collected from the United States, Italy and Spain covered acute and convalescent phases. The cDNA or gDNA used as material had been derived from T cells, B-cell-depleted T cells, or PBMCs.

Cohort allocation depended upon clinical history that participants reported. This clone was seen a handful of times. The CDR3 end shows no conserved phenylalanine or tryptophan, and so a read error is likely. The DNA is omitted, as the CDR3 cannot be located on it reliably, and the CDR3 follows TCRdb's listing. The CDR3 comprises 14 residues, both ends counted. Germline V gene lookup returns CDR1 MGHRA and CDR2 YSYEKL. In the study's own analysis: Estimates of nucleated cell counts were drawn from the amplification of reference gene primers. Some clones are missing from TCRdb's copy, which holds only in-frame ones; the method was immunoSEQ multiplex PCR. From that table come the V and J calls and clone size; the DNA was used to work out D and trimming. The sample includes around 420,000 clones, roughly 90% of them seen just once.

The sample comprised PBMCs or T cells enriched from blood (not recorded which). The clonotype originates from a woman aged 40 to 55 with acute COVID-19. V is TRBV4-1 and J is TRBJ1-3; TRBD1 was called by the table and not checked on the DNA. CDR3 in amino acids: CASSQDISTGKARL.